The clone carrying this T cell receptor beta chain has a count of ten or more. The record originates from a study of human T cells and chemical hapten exposure. Overall study context: From small differences in pooled library volume came most of the variation in per-sample TCR yields.

From the RACE reads, TCRdb called clonotypes with MiXCR, one entry per CDR3 protein. The table shows 300,000 to 450,000 distinct CDR3 sequences, with around 5% occurring only once. The time point: patch test 1, 2 weeks after DPC sensitization. Treatment noted: therapeutic diphenylcyclopropenone sensitization with weekly scalp DPC. Unfractionated whole blood served as the source for total RNA extraction. The receptor comes from a woman aged 45-65 years with alopecia areata. Some clones in this sample may be carry-over from other donors' samples. Sample: whole blood, taken in connection with sensitization to the hapten diphenylcyclopropenone (DPC).

CDR3 sequence (DNA): TGTGCCAGCAGTACGGGACAACAAAAGCCCCAGCATTTT. Translation: CASSTGQQKPQHF. The J gene is TRBJ1-5, the V gene TRBV6-5; the D gene is possibly TRBD1 (6 bases). The V gene lost 5 bases and the J gene lost 8 bases, with 13 bases spanning the gap. Germline-derived CDR1 and CDR2 are MNHEY and SVGAGI. CDR3 size: 13 residues.